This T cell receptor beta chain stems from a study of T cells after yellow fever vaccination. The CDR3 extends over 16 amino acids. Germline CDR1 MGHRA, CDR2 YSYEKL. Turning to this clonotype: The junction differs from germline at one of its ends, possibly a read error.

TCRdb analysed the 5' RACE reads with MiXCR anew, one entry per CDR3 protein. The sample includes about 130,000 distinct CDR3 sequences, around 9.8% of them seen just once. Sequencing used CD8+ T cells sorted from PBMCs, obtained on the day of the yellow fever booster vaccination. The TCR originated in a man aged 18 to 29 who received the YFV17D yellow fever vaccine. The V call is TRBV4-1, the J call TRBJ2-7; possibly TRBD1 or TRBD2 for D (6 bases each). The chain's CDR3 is CASRQELGGAFNEQYF. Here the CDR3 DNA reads TGCGCCAGCCGCCAAGAGCTGGGGGGCGCTTTCAACGAGCAGTACTTC.